This TCR beta chain derives from a study of blood T cells in healthy people across ages. Study-level points and caveats: PBMCs left unsorted prevented a conclusive naive versus antigen-experienced comparison.

The V and J ends lost 2 bases and 1 base respectively, with 18 bases between them. Germline CDR1 reads MNHNY; CDR2 reads SVGAGI (reference sequence). This CDR3 region has 17 residues. Turning to this clonotype: Its antigen is currently unknown.

A J-beta primer mix and a sample-barcoded 5' primer were used in a second PCR of about 7 to 12 cycles. TCRdb reanalysed the 5' RACE reads using MiXCR and keeps one entry per CDR3 protein. The table shows roughly 1.9 million distinct CDR3 sequences, with more than 35% occurring only once. This sequence was found in a human donor in good health. The sequencing sample was made of blood. V usage is TRBV6-6 and J usage is TRBJ2-7, with no clear D. The CDR3 here is CASSYIEHTFRSYEQYF. DNA for the CDR3: TGTGCCAGCAGTTACATTGAACACACCTTCAGATCCTACGAGCAGTACTTC.